The 15 T cell receptor beta chains below all came from one sample that was sequenced in a study of blood T cell repertoires in COVID-19. Using immunoSEQ multiplex PCR, the repertoire was profiled, and TCRdb retains in-frame clones only, with some absent. The table records fewer than 120,000 clones, over 75% of them present only once. Material: peripheral blood. These receptors all stem from a woman aged 80 or older with active or convalescent COVID-19.

This clone has only one observation. This chain uses TRBV18 with TRBJ1-5; D is ambiguous. Trimming stripped 2 bases from V and 8 bases from J, with 13 bases between. The V gene's germline CDR1 is KGHSH and CDR2 LQKENI. This CDR3 is built from 14 residues. In nucleotides, the CDR3 is TGTGCCAGCTCACCATCAATTGGGCAAGAGCCCCAGCATTTT. Amino acid sequence: CASSPSIGQEPQHF.

The chain couples TRBV5-5 to TRBJ1-2, with 9 bases that match TRBD1. The CDR3 contains 13 residues. CDR1 is SGHKS and CDR2 is YYEKEE in the germline V gene (reference sequence). V trimming: 1 base; J trimming: 8 bases; junction bases outside the gene matches: 3. CDR3 sequence reads: CASSLTGGEGYTF. The CDR3 DNA sequence: TGTGCCAGCAGCTTGACAGGGGGCGAGGGCTACACCTTC.

This clone was seen ten or more times. The J gene is TRBJ2-2, the V gene TRBV6-2 or TRBV6-3; no firm D call. V lost 1 base and J lost 3, with 6 bases in between. Germline CDR1 and CDR2: MNHEY and SVGEGT. This CDR3 comprises 14 residues. The CDR3 coding sequence is TGTGCCAGCAGTTACTACGAGGACACCGGGGAGCTGTTTTTT. Translation: CASSYYEDTGELFF.

The V and J genes are TRBV11-3 and TRBJ2-1; 16 nucleotides agree with TRBD2. In germline, CDR1 is SGHNT, CDR2 YENEEA. This CDR3 is built from 17 residues. The trim removed 5 bases at V and 6 bases at J, leaving 7 bases unmatched. The chain's CDR3 is CASSPGTSGRAGNEQFF. Written as DNA, the CDR3 is TGTGCCAGCAGCCCAGGGACTAGCGGGAGGGCCGGCAATGAGCAGTTCTTC.

The V call is TRBV11-2, the J call TRBJ2-3; perhaps TRBD2 as D (7 bases). Looked up from germline, CDR1 is SGHAT and CDR2 is FQNNGV. V lost 7 bases to trimming and J lost 2 bases, with 19 bases between them. This CDR3 comprises 16 residues. DNA of the CDR3: TGTGCCAGCATAGGGGGGGTGGAGGAGCCCACAGATACGCAGTATTTT. The encoded protein is CASIGGVEEPTDTQYF. The full variable domain, in which reference TRBV11-2 and TRBJ2-3 provide the parts outside the CDR3, is EAGVAQSPRYKIIEKRQSVAFWCNPISGHATLYWYQQILGQGPKLLIQFQNNGVVDDSQLPKDRFSAERLKGVDSTLKIQPAKLEDSAVYLCASIGGVEEPTDTQYFGPGTRLTVL.

The chain is built from TRBV28 and TRBJ2-7, with D perhaps matching TRBD1 (6 bases). The V end lost 2 bases, the J end lost 3 bases, and 14 bases lay between the germline ends. Germline V lookup: CDR1 MDHEN, CDR2 SYDVKM. The length of the CDR3 is 15 residues. The CDR3 nucleotides read TGTGCCAGCAGTTTACCCGGGACACACGACTACGAGCAGTACTTC. It specifies CASSLPGTHDYEQYF. Filled out from reference TRBV28 and TRBJ2-7, the complete variable domain reads DVKVTQSSRYLVKRTGEKVFLECVQDMDHENMFWYRQDPGLGLRLIYFSYDVKMKEKGDIPEGYSVSREKKERFSLILESASTNQTSMYLCASSLPGTHDYEQYFGPGTRLTVT.

The V call is TRBV24-1, the J call TRBJ2-3; 7 bases are a match to TRBD1. J gave up 4 bases and V 5 bases, and 8 bases lay outside the gene matches. The CDR3 extends over 15 amino acids. The germline gives CDR1 KGHDR, CDR2 SFDVKD. The CDR3 sequence: CATSVTGLESDTQYF. In DNA, the CDR3 is TGTGCCACCAGTGTGACAGGGTTAGAGTCAGATACGCAGTATTTT.

The CDR3 coding sequence is TGTGCCAGCAGAGGAGAAAAGACCGGGGAGCTGTTTTTT. This encodes CASRGEKTGELFF. This chain uses TRBV6-5 with TRBJ2-2, with D hard to call. This CDR3 region has 13 residues. From germline, CDR1 is MNHEY and CDR2 SVGAGI. V lost 6 bases and J 5 bases, leaving 10 bases between the germline ends.

This clone appeared a few times. This chain connects TRBV19 to TRBJ1-1, with D tentatively TRBD1 (5 bases). The CDR3 totals 16 residues. Per the germline V gene, CDR1 is LNHDA and CDR2 is SQIVND (reference sequence). V lost 2 bases and J 3 bases, leaving 16 bases between the germline ends. CDR3 sequence (DNA): TGTGCCAGTAGTATACCCCGACAGATTGATTACACTGAAGCTTTCTTT. Translated, it gives CASSIPRQIDYTEAFF.

As to this clone: The junction differs from germline at one of its ends, possibly a read error. Other DNA variants within this sample encode the same CDR3. The chain employs TRBV5-1 and TRBJ2-5, with 9 bases matching TRBD1. From germline, CDR1 is SGHRS and CDR2 YFSETQ. The CDR3 sequence is 15 residues long. CDR3 residues: CASSPRDRALETQYF. CDR3 DNA sequence: TGTGCCAGCAGCCCAAGGGACAGGGCCTTAGAGACCCAGTACTTC.

This clone was seen only a few times. This rearrangement joins TRBV7-6 to TRBJ1-2, with a possible D match to TRBD1 (5 bases). Trimming took off 8 bases at V and 5 bases at J, with 15 bases between the two ends. This CDR3 has 13 amino acids. Germline CDR1 is SGHVS and CDR2 is FNYEAQ. In DNA form, the CDR3 reads TGTGCCAGCTCTCAGGCGGCAGGGTATGGCTACACCTTC. This codes for CASSQAAGYGYTF.

This rearrangement joins TRBV4-1 to TRBJ2-1; perhaps TRBD2 as D (6 bases). The CDR3 spans 14 residues. V was trimmed by 3 bases and J by 10 bases, leaving 16 bases between them. CDR1 is MGHRA and CDR2 is YSYEKL in the germline V gene. The CDR3 loop is CASSQALTSREQFF. The CDR3 bases are TGCGCCAGCAGCCAGGCCTTGACTAGTCGGGAGCAGTTCTTC.

CDR3 sequence reads: CASSGRTGYDQPQHF. CDR3 sequence (DNA): TGTGCCAGCAGTGGTCGGACAGGCTACGATCAGCCCCAGCATTTT. The chain uses TRBV6-2 or TRBV6-3 and TRBJ1-5; TRBD1 matches at 7 bases. Germline V gene data show CDR1 as MNHEY and CDR2 as SVGEGT. This CDR3 has 15 residues. The ends lost 5 bases at V and 5 bases at J; junction bases unmatched: 9.

This chain joins TRBV18 and TRBJ2-2; D not certain. CDR1 and CDR2 from the germline V gene are KGHSH and LQKENI. The CDR3 has 17 residues. V was trimmed by 3 bases and J by 5 bases, leaving 19 bases between them. The CDR3 sequence is CASSPQLTELPTGELFF. The CDR3 DNA sequence: TGTGCCAGCTCACCTCAACTCACGGAGTTACCGACCGGGGAGCTGTTTTTT.

The chain recombines TRBV5-1 with TRBJ2-3; 12 bases fit TRBD2. Germline values: CDR1 SGHRS, CDR2 YFSETQ. The CDR3 is made up of 15 amino acids. Unmatched junction bases numbered 6, after V lost 8 bases and J lost 2 bases. The CDR3 DNA reads as TGCGCCAGTTCACTAGCGGGAGGCTTCACAGATACGCAGTATTTT. Translated: CASSLAGGFTDTQYF.